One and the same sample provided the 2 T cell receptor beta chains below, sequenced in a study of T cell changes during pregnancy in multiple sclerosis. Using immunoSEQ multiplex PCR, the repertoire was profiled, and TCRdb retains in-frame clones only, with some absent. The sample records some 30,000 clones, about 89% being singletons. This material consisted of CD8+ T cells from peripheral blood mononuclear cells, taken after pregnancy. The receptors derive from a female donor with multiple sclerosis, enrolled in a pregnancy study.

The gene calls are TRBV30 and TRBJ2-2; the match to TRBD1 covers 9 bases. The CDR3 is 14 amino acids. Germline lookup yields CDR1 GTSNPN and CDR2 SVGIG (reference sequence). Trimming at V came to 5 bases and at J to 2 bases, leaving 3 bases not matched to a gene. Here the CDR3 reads CAWGTGLNTGELFF. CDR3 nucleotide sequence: TGTGCCTGGGGGACAGGGTTAAACACCGGGGAGCTGTTTTTT.

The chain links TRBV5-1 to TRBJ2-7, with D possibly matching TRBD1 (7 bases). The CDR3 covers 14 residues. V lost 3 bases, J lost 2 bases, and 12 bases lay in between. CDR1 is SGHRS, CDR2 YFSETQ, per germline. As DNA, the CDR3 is TGCGCCAGCAGCTGGAGGGGGCAAACCTACGAGCAGTACTTC. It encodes CASSWRGQTYEQYF. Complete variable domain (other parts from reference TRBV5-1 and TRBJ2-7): KAGVTQTPRYLIKTRGQQVTLSCSPISGHRSVSWYQQTPGQGLQFLFEYFSETQRNKGNFPGRFSGRQFSNSRSEMNVSTLELGDSALYLCASSWRGQTYEQYFGPGTRLTVT.